Each of the 32 T cell receptor beta chains below was sequenced from the same sample in a study of OX40 agonist ivuxolimab in advanced cancers. Libraries were prepared by immunoSEQ multiplex PCR; TCRdb keeps only in-frame clonotypes and omits some of them. The sample includes tens of thousands of clones, 86% seen only once; the top ten take about 1%. Sequencing was performed on CD4+ or CD8+ T cells sorted from blood, taken in a trial of the OX40 agonist ivuxolimab. The receptors were sampled from an adult with an advanced solid tumor such as melanoma, head and neck, liver or kidney cancer.

The chain recombines TRBV6-4 with TRBJ1-4; tentatively, D is TRBD1 (5 bases). The CDR3 is made up of 15 amino acids. CDR1 is MRHNA, CDR2 SNTAGT, per germline. The V gene lost 5 bases and the J gene lost 8 bases, with 18 bases spanning the gap. In DNA, the CDR3 is TGTGCCAGCAGTTCCGCATTCGGGGCGTCGGAAAAACTGTTTTTT. Its protein product is CASSSAFGASEKLFF.

The chain employs TRBV29-1 and TRBJ2-5; D unclear. V was shortened by 4 bases and J by 2 bases, with 8 bases between the two germline ends. The CDR3 covers 12 residues. CDR1 is SQVTM and CDR2 is ANQGSEA in the germline V gene. Here the CDR3 reads CSVVRQQETQYF. For the CDR3, the DNA is TGCAGCGTTGTTAGGCAGCAAGAGACCCAGTACTTC.

V is TRBV5-1 and J is TRBJ1-1; no clear D gene. CDR3 length equals 15 residues. Germline values: CDR1 SGHRS, CDR2 YFSETQ. V lost 5 bases and J lost 1, with 15 bases in between. CDR3 region: CASSHTRPGNTEAFF. As DNA, the CDR3 is TGCGCCAGCAGTCACACCCGGCCGGGGAACACTGAAGCTTTCTTT. Variable domain in full (rest from reference TRBV5-1 and TRBJ1-1): KAGVTQTPRYLIKTRGQQVTLSCSPISGHRSVSWYQQTPGQGLQFLFEYFSETQRNKGNFPGRFSGRQFSNSRSEMNVSTLELGDSALYLCASSHTRPGNTEAFFGQGTRLTVV.

This clone appeared a few times. V and J are TRBV20-1 and TRBJ1-2; D remains ambiguous. The CDR3 has 11 amino acids. Germline values: CDR1 DFQATT, CDR2 SNEGSKA (reference sequence). V gave up 7 bases and J gave up 5 bases, with 11 bases separating them. CDR3 bases: TGCAGTGTAGGGCAGACGTATGGCTACACCTTC. Amino acid sequence: CSVGQTYGYTF.

The rearrangement uses TRBV2 and TRBJ1-5, with unresolved D. This CDR3 is built from 14 residues. The V end was cut by 2 bases, the J end by 2 bases, with 7 bases between. Germline V gene lookup returns CDR1 SNHLY and CDR2 FYNNEI. CDR3 sequence (DNA): TGTGCCAGCAGTGAACGGCAGGGCAATCAGCCCCAGCATTTT. Amino acid sequence: CASSERQGNQPQHF.

This chain links TRBV4-1 with TRBJ2-1, with D possibly being TRBD2 (6 bases). The V end was cut by 4 bases, the J end by 0 bases, with 19 bases between. CDR3 size: 18 residues. CDR1 and CDR2 (germline): MGHRA, YSYEKL. The CDR3 nucleotides are TGCGCCAGCAGCCGCTGGGGGGTATCGTTTAGCTCCTACAATGAGCAGTTCTTC. It yields the protein CASSRWGVSFSSYNEQFF.

The rearrangement uses TRBV2 and TRBJ1-2; D is unresolved. V gave up 8 bases and J gave up 5 bases, with 15 bases separating them. The germline V gene encodes CDR1 SNHLY and CDR2 FYNNEI. The CDR3 has 13 amino acids. The CDR3 sequence is CASVRGREYGYTF. The DNA for the CDR3 is TGTGCCAGCGTCCGGGGTAGGGAGTATGGCTACACCTTC.

The genes are TRBV29-1 and TRBJ2-2; 9 positions match TRBD2. Germline loops: CDR1 SQVTM, CDR2 ANQGSEA. Trimming took 7 bases from V and 0 from J; bases not matched to a gene: 3. The CDR3 is 14 residues long. In DNA, the CDR3 is TGCAGCGGACAGCGGGGGGCGAACACCGGGGAGCTGTTTTTT. Residues: CSGQRGANTGELFF.

The rearrangement joins TRBV9 to TRBJ2-7; 11 positions agree with TRBD1. Trimming at V came to 4 bases and at J to 5 bases, leaving 5 bases not matched to a gene. Looked up from germline, CDR1 is SGDLS and CDR2 is YYNGEE. This CDR3 comprises 14 residues. The CDR3 region has the DNA TGTGCCAGCAGCCCAGGACAGGGGGCAAACGAGCAGTACTTC. Translated: CASSPGQGANEQYF.

This chain joins TRBV2 and TRBJ2-4; 7 nucleotides align to TRBD2. The CDR3 extends over 14 amino acids. Germline-derived CDR1 and CDR2 are SNHLY and FYNNEI. Germline trimming cut 6 bases from V and 4 bases from J; bases unmatched to any gene: 6. CDR3 bases: TGTGCCAGCAGCCGGACTAGTTTTAAAAACATTCAGTACTTC. This codes for CASSRTSFKNIQYF.

J is TRBJ1-3 and V is TRBV6-1; D gene uncertain. Per the germline V gene, CDR1 is MNHNS and CDR2 is SASEGT. The CDR3 has 14 residues. V lost 2 bases to trimming and J lost 3 bases, with 8 bases between them. For the CDR3, the DNA is TGTGCCAGCAGTGAATCTGGCCGTGGAAACACCATATATTTT. Protein sequence: CASSESGRGNTIYF.

The chain joins TRBV2 to TRBJ1-5; TRBD1 is a possible D gene (6 bases). Between the trimmed V and J ends, which lost 2 bases and 3 bases, there was a span of 8 bases. CDR3 size: 14 residues. Germline-derived CDR1 and CDR2 are SNHLY and FYNNEI. As DNA, the CDR3 is TGTGCCAGCAGTGAACGGGACAACAATCAGCCCCAGCATTTT. Translated, it gives CASSERDNNQPQHF.

The V and J genes are TRBV11-2 and TRBJ2-7; 8 nucleotides agree with TRBD1. V dropped 5 bases and J dropped 2; count of bases not matched to a gene: 5. Germline loops: CDR1 SGHAT, CDR2 FQNNGV. The CDR3 is made up of 14 amino acids. The CDR3 reads CASSRIQGAYEQYF. The CDR3 DNA sequence: TGTGCCAGCAGCCGAATACAGGGGGCCTACGAGCAGTACTTC.

This clone was found once. The chain uses TRBV19 and TRBJ2-7; 13 nucleotides align to TRBD2. V gave up 9 bases and J gave up 6 bases; unmatched junction bases: 5. CDR1 LNHDA and CDR2 SQIVND come from the germline V gene (reference sequence). This CDR3 is 13 amino acids long. CDR3 sequence: CASRLAGGGEQYF. The CDR3 DNA sequence: TGTGCCAGCCGACTAGCGGGGGGTGGCGAGCAGTACTTC.

J is TRBJ2-7 and V is TRBV18; D may correspond to TRBD1 or TRBD2 (5 bases each). The CDR3 runs 15 residues. Germline V lookup: CDR1 KGHSH, CDR2 LQKENI. The ends were cut back, 2 bases at V and 1 base at J, with 12 bases in the middle. For the CDR3, the DNA is TGTGCCAGCTCACCAGCAGGGACGGCTTCCTACGAGCAGTACTTC. Translation gives CASSPAGTASYEQYF.

For the CDR3, the DNA is TGTGCCAGCAGTGCACTAGGACAGGGCTATAGCAATCAGCCCCAGCATTTT. Translating gives CASSALGQGYSNQPQHF. This chain connects TRBV2 to TRBJ1-5, with TRBD1 matching 8 bases. The CDR3 consists of 17 residues. V lost 4 bases and J lost 0; bases outside the gene matches: 8. CDR1 is SNHLY, CDR2 FYNNEI, per germline.

The chain uses TRBV18 and TRBJ2-3; 10 bases map to TRBD2. Germline V gene data show CDR1 as KGHSH and CDR2 as LQKENI. Trimming removed 2 bases from V and 0 bases from J; junction bases left unmatched: 11. The CDR3 is 19 residues long. CDR3 amino acids: CASSPLLASGGSSTDTQYF. The CDR3 region has the DNA TGTGCCAGCTCACCATTGTTGGCTAGCGGGGGTTCTAGCACAGATACGCAGTATTTT. Using reference TRBV18 and TRBJ2-3 for the parts outside the CDR3, the full variable domain is NAGVMQNPRHLVRRRGQEARLRCSPMKGHSHVYWYRQLPEEGLKFMVYLQKENIIDESGMPKERFSAEFPKEGPSILRIQQVVRGDSAAYFCASSPLLASGGSSTDTQYFGPGTRLTVL.

V gene TRBV7-6 combines with J gene TRBJ1-6; TRBD1 might be the D (6 bases). With 1 base removed from V and 7 bases from J, the gap between germline ends came to 17 bases. Per the germline V gene, CDR1 is SGHVS and CDR2 is FNYEAQ. The CDR3 runs 17 residues. The DNA of the CDR3 is TGTGCCAGCAGCTTAGTCCCCACAGGGCTTAAAAATTCACCCCTCCACTTT. Protein sequence: CASSLVPTGLKNSPLHF. Full variable domain (missing parts from reference TRBV7-6 and TRBJ1-6): GAGVSQSPRYKVTKRGQDVALRCDPISGHVSLYWYRQALGQGPEFLTYFNYEAQQDKSGLPNDRFSAERPEGSISTLTIQRTEQRDSAMYRCASSLVPTGLKNSPLHFGNGTRLTVT.

The chain uses TRBV7-9 and TRBJ1-5, with 7 bases that match TRBD1. Germline V gene lookup returns CDR1 SEHNR and CDR2 FQNEAQ (reference sequence). CDR3 size: 16 residues. V trimming: 4 bases; J trimming: 3 bases; junction bases outside the gene matches: 9. Here the CDR3 DNA reads TGTGCCAGCAGCTGGGGGGAGGGGGCTTTCAATCAGCCCCAGCATTTT. Residues: CASSWGEGAFNQPQHF.

The chain recombines TRBV5-1 with TRBJ1-1; tentative D call: TRBD1 (5 bases). CDR1 SGHRS and CDR2 YFSETQ come from the germline V gene. The CDR3 extends over 14 amino acids. The germline V and J ends were trimmed by 0 bases and 4 bases, with 10 bases remaining between them. CDR3 loop: CASSLVGRATEAFF. The CDR3 nucleotides read TGCGCCAGCAGCTTGGTGGGCAGGGCCACTGAAGCTTTCTTT.

This clone came up once. The gene calls are TRBV15 and TRBJ1-3, with 8 bases that match TRBD1. Unmatched junction bases numbered 6, after V lost 5 bases and J lost 0 bases. From germline, CDR1 is LNHNV and CDR2 YYDKDF (reference sequence). The CDR3 consists of 16 residues. CDR3 amino acids: CATSGGQVLSGNTIYF. The CDR3 region has the DNA TGTGCCACCAGCGGGGGACAGGTTCTCTCTGGAAACACCATATATTTT.

The V gene is TRBV7-3, the J gene TRBJ2-7; D is possibly TRBD1 (6 bases). The CDR3 sequence is 13 residues long. Germline V gives CDR1 SGHTA, CDR2 FQGTGA. V lost 4 bases and J 4 bases, leaving 11 bases between the germline ends. The CDR3 bases are TGTGCCAGCAGCTCCGCCAGGGGATACGAGCAGTACTTC. This sequence encodes CASSSARGYEQYF. Full variable domain (missing parts from reference TRBV7-3 and TRBJ2-7): GAGVSQTPSNKVTEKGKYVELRCDPISGHTALYWYRQSLGQGPEFLIYFQGTGAADDSGLPNDRFFAVRPEGSVSTLKIQRTERGDSAVYLCASSSARGYEQYFGPGTRLTVT.

The chain carries TRBV18 and TRBJ1-1; no clear D gene. The V end was cut by 1 base, the J end by 2 bases, with 5 bases between. This CDR3 region has 13 residues. CDR1 is KGHSH, CDR2 LQKENI, per germline. For the CDR3, the DNA is TGTGCCAGCTCACCACATAAAAACACTGAAGCTTTCTTT. It encodes CASSPHKNTEAFF.

The CDR3: CASKGGQQLNYGYTF. The CDR3 DNA sequence: TGCGCCAGCAAAGGGGGGCAGCAGCTTAACTATGGCTACACCTTC. The chain is built from TRBV5-1 and TRBJ1-2; D is perhaps TRBD1 (6 bases). The CDR3 is made up of 15 amino acids. V lost 6 bases and J lost 1, with 16 bases in between. Germline CDR1 is SGHRS and CDR2 is YFSETQ.

The genes are TRBV6-5 and TRBJ1-4; perhaps TRBD1 as D (6 bases). V dropped 5 bases and J dropped 4 bases, with 14 bases sitting between them. Germline lookup yields CDR1 MNHEY and CDR2 SVGAGI. This CDR3 spans 15 amino acids. This chain's CDR3 is CASSPRGGVNEKLFF. CDR3 sequence (DNA): TGTGCCAGCAGTCCCCGAGGGGGTGTTAATGAAAAACTGTTTTTT.

This rearrangement joins TRBV18 to TRBJ1-1, with D uncertain. The germline V gene encodes CDR1 KGHSH and CDR2 LQKENI. Trimming took 3 bases from V and 5 from J, leaving 10 bases between them. CDR3 size: 13 residues. The CDR3 sequence is CASSPQEGTEAFF. Here the CDR3 DNA reads TGTGCCAGCTCACCCCAGGAGGGTACTGAAGCTTTCTTT. Drawing the rest from reference TRBV18 and TRBJ1-1, the complete variable domain is NAGVMQNPRHLVRRRGQEARLRCSPMKGHSHVYWYRQLPEEGLKFMVYLQKENIIDESGMPKERFSAEFPKEGPSILRIQQVVRGDSAAYFCASSPQEGTEAFFGQGTRLTVV.

The V call is TRBV7-9, the J call TRBJ1-2; D is ambiguous. This CDR3 is 12 amino acids long. Germline CDR1 reads SEHNR; CDR2 reads FQNEAQ (reference sequence). Trimming removed 8 bases at V and 2 bases at J, with 9 bases between. The CDR3: CASGGGNYGYTF. CDR3 nucleotide sequence: TGTGCCAGCGGTGGAGGGAACTATGGCTACACCTTC.

The chain uses TRBV18 and TRBJ1-2, with D possibly matching TRBD1 (5 bases). This CDR3 comprises 14 residues. V gave up 0 bases and J gave up 8 bases, with 13 bases separating them. Germline CDR1 and CDR2: KGHSH and LQKENI. In DNA, the CDR3 is TGTGCCAGCTCACCACCTTCTGGGACGGGGGGCTACACCTTC. Residues: CASSPPSGTGGYTF.

The CDR3 DNA reads as TGCGCCAGCAGTCCGGGCCTCGATGGGCAGACCCAGTACTTC. As protein: CASSPGLDGQTQYF. V is TRBV5-1 and J is TRBJ2-5, with unresolved D. V gave up 5 bases and J gave up 6 bases, with 17 bases separating them. CDR1 and CDR2 from the germline V gene are SGHRS and YFSETQ. The CDR3 extends over 14 amino acids.

The chain combines TRBV18 with TRBJ1-1; no firm D call. Germline V gene data show CDR1 as KGHSH and CDR2 as LQKENI. The V end was cut by 2 bases, the J end by 2 bases, with 6 bases between. The CDR3 length is 13 residues. In nucleotides, the CDR3 is TGTGCCAGCTCACCAGGATCTAACACTGAAGCTTTCTTT. Amino acids: CASSPGSNTEAFF.

The rearrangement joins TRBV5-1 to TRBJ2-1; 7 bases align to TRBD2. Germline V gives CDR1 SGHRS, CDR2 YFSETQ. The CDR3 extends over 12 amino acids. V lost 7 bases, J lost 6 bases, and 4 bases stayed unmatched. CDR3 region: CASGGDSNEQFF. The CDR3 coding sequence is TGCGCCAGCGGGGGGGATTCCAATGAGCAGTTCTTC. Based on the CDR3 plus reference TRBV5-1 and TRBJ2-1, the full variable domain is KAGVTQTPRYLIKTRGQQVTLSCSPISGHRSVSWYQQTPGQGLQFLFEYFSETQRNKGNFPGRFSGRQFSNSRSEMNVSTLELGDSALYLCASGGDSNEQFFGPGTRLTVL.

V usage is TRBV18 and J usage is TRBJ2-7; D is undetermined. V was clipped by 6 bases and J by 3 bases, with 9 bases between them. The CDR3 consists of 12 residues. The V gene's germline CDR1 is KGHSH and CDR2 LQKENI. The CDR3 DNA follows: TGTGCCAGCTCTCTACTCGGCTACGAGCAGTACTTC. Translation gives CASSLLGYEQYF.